Here is one T cell receptor (beta chain) with its context. TCRdb keeps only in-frame clones here, not all; method: immunoSEQ multiplex PCR. The repertoire consists of 120,000 to 150,000 clones, with about nine tenths occurring once and the leading ten covering 4.9%. V lost 5 bases and J lost 0; bases outside the gene matches: 7. The CDR3 contains 18 residues. Germline V gene lookup returns CDR1 SGHTA and CDR2 FQGTGA. The source of the sample is a study of control samples from healthy donors and cancer patients. The sequence came from a man aged 25 to 40 in good health. The chain carries TRBV7-3 and TRBJ2-3; 14 positions agree with TRBD2. The sequencing input was blood. The CDR3 nucleotides read TGTGCCAGCAGCCCCAAGGGACTAGCGGGGGTCAGCACAGATACGCAGTATTTT. This sequence encodes CASSPKGLAGVSTDTQYF.